This T cell receptor (beta chain) comes out of a study of cytomegalovirus exposure and HLA in healthy donors. Broader study findings: It was reportedly the case that the classifier diagnosed cytomegalovirus status with high specificity and sensitivity. Earlier analysis found most TCR beta V segments productive about 87% or about 30% of the time.

V lost 5 bases and J lost 0, with 10 bases in between. Germline V gene sequence: CDR1 SNHLY, CDR2 FYNNEI. CDR3 length: 14 amino acids. Details on this clone: The antigen is not known.

PCR involved 60 Vbeta and 13 Jbeta primers. The protocol was immunoSEQ multiplex PCR, while the TCRdb copy is restricted to in-frame clones and leaves out a portion. The sample consists of about 150,000 clones, 70% to 80% of them appearing once. Sequencing was carried out using PBMCs. The chain carries TRBV2 and TRBJ1-2; perhaps TRBD1 as D (6 bases). This sequence originates from a man aged 30 to 45 in good health and CMV-seropositive. CDR3 residues: CASSTRTANYGYTF. CDR3 coding DNA: TGTGCCAGCAGTACTAGGACAGCTAACTATGGCTACACCTTC. Using reference TRBV2 and TRBJ1-2 for the parts outside the CDR3, the full variable domain is EPEVTQTPSHQVTQMGQEVILRCVPISNHLYFYWYRQILGQKVEFLVSFYNNEISEKSEIFDDQFSVERPDGSNFTLKIRSTKLEDSAMYFCASSTRTANYGYTFGSGTRLTVV.